The sequence of this T cell receptor (beta chain) was determined in a study of blood T cell repertoires in COVID-19. Overall study context: T cells, B-cell-depleted T cells, or PBMCs provided the cDNA or gDNA that served as material.

This CDR3 spans 13 amino acids. The germline V gene has CDR1 SGDLS and CDR2 YYNGEE. V lost 4 bases and J lost 6, with 12 bases in between. Assay used: immunoSEQ multiplex PCR; TCRdb lists only in-frame clones, some missing. This table has around 300,000 clones, almost 85% appearing once. The V and J genes are TRBV9 and TRBJ2-3, with D maybe TRBD1 (6 bases). This receptor was identified in a human donor in a cohort sampled during active COVID-19. What was sequenced was peripheral blood. DNA for the CDR3: TGTGCCAGCAGCCGCAATCAGGGGGATACGCAGTATTTT. This translates into CASSRNQGDTQYF.